This T cell receptor beta chain originates from a study of cytomegalovirus exposure and HLA in healthy donors. Study background: Findings of an earlier analysis included around 120 million unique TCR beta sequences from roughly 190 million T cells. Whole-study findings and limits: Per published reports, the classifier diagnosed cytomegalovirus status with high specificity and sensitivity. Based on reports, TCR beta sequences accurately predicted HLA-A and HLA-B alleles for most subjects. In an earlier analysis, most TCR beta V segments were productive about 87% or about 30% of the time.

Comments on this clone: The antigen is not known.

Germline V gene lookup returns CDR1 SGHRS and CDR2 YFSETQ. V lost 1 base and J lost 6, with 23 bases in between. This CDR3 has 18 residues. A multiplex PCR was run with 60 Vbeta primers and 13 Jbeta primers. Data came from immunoSEQ multiplex PCR; TCRdb stores just in-frame clones and leaves some out. The table has a few hundred thousand clones, nearly 95% seen once; the top ten hold less than 2%. The clonotype was recovered from a girl aged 2-10 years in good health and CMV-seronegative. Source material: PBMCs. The chain couples TRBV5-1 to TRBJ2-1; D gene uncertain. In nucleotides, the CDR3 is TGCGCCAGCAGCTTGCCCCAGGATGTGCTGGGCCTAAGCAATGAGCAGTTCTTC. As protein: CASSLPQDVLGLSNEQFF.